This T cell receptor beta chain was recorded in a study of T-cell memory formation after mild COVID-19. Findings of the study overall: Pre-infection memory showed some responding clones, and this suggested that cross-reactive memory joined. Among CD4+ contracting clones, most were CM and EM, and CD8+ ones EMRA. Day 15 to 85 contractors were CD4/CD8 balanced; later expanders leaned CD4+.

Concerning this clonotype: Antigen unknown.

Via MiXCR, TCRdb re-called the 5' RACE reads, giving one row per CDR3 protein. The sample shows roughly 340,000 distinct CDR3 sequences, under 25% of them seen only once. Per the germline V gene, CDR1 is SGDLS and CDR2 is YYNGEE. The V and J ends lost 0 bases and 5 bases, in that order; junction bases with no gene match: 5. The CDR3 totals 15 residues. The TCR was taken from a man aged 18 to 29 who had mild COVID-19 (a few samples of this study predate the infection). Cell type and time point are not known. The J gene is TRBJ2-5, the V gene TRBV9; 9 bases are shared with TRBD2. The source material was PBMCs or a T cell subset sorted from them (not recorded which). The CDR3 loop reads CASSVGGGAWETQYF. The CDR3 nucleotides are TGTGCCAGCAGCGTAGGCGGGGGGGCCTGGGAGACCCAGTACTTC.